A single sample is the source of the 14 T cell receptor beta chains below, sequenced in a study of control samples from healthy donors and cancer patients. This table comes from immunoSEQ multiplex PCR, and its TCRdb copy is limited to in-frame clones, with some not included. The sample holds about 150,000 clones, around 88% seen once. Specimen: blood. All receptors derive from a man aged 18 to 29 in good health.

This rearrangement joins TRBV7-8 to TRBJ2-3; D gene unclear. V was cut by 5 bases and J by 0 bases, with 12 bases left in between. There are 15 residues in the CDR3. Germline CDR1 SGHVS, CDR2 FQNEAQ. CDR3 sequence reads: CASSNEPVSTDTQYF. The CDR3 DNA follows: TGTGCCAGCAGCAACGAACCGGTGAGCACAGATACGCAGTATTTT.

The chain uses TRBV28 and TRBJ1-1; D not resolved. V gave up 10 bases and J gave up 8 bases, with 14 bases separating them. Germline values: CDR1 MDHEN, CDR2 SYDVKM. This CDR3 has 11 residues. CDR3 loop: CATPSRTEAFF. The CDR3, as DNA: TGTGCCACGCCAAGTCGGACGGAAGCTTTCTTT.

The V gene is TRBV9, the J gene TRBJ2-5; TRBD1 might be the D (6 bases). The CDR3 runs to 15 residues. In germline, CDR1 is SGDLS, CDR2 YYNGEE. Trimming cost V 2 bases and J 3 bases, with 14 bases left between them. The CDR3: CASSVRGFSKETQYF. In nucleotides, the CDR3 is TGTGCCAGCAGCGTCAGGGGTTTTAGCAAAGAGACCCAGTACTTC.

The chain is built from TRBV5-4 and TRBJ2-1; D might be TRBD2 (7 bases). With 4 bases removed from V and 9 bases from J, the gap between germline ends came to 17 bases. The CDR3 is 14 residues long. The germline V gene encodes CDR1 SGHNT and CDR2 YYREEE (reference sequence). The CDR3 protein is CASSVDSGVGEQFF. DNA for the CDR3: TGTGCCAGCAGCGTGGACAGCGGGGTGGGTGAGCAGTTCTTC. Based on the CDR3 plus reference TRBV5-4 and TRBJ2-1, the full variable domain is ETGVTQSPTHLIKTRGQQVTLRCSSQSGHNTVSWYQQALGQGPQFIFQYYREEENGRGNFPPRFSGLQFPNYSSELNVNALELDDSALYLCASSVDSGVGEQFFGPGTRLTVL.

This chain links TRBV11-1 with TRBJ2-7; D may be TRBD2 (6 bases). Trimming removed 9 bases at V and 2 bases at J, with 17 bases between. CDR1 and CDR2 from the germline V gene are SGHAT and FQDESV (reference sequence). This CDR3 has 14 amino acids. The CDR3 sequence is CASSGLHPPYEQYF. For the CDR3, the DNA is TGTGCCAGTTCAGGACTACATCCCCCCTACGAGCAGTACTTC.

The J gene is TRBJ2-2, the V gene TRBV5-1; 9 nucleotides line up with TRBD2. Germline V gene sequence: CDR1 SGHRS, CDR2 YFSETQ. Trimming cost V 4 bases and J 4 bases; bases outside gene matches: 8. The CDR3 consists of 16 residues. Here the CDR3 reads CASSQLAGAFTGELFF. Written as DNA, the CDR3 is TGCGCCAGCAGCCAATTAGCGGGGGCCTTCACCGGGGAGCTGTTTTTT.

The rearrangement uses TRBV11-2 and TRBJ2-1; 8 bases match TRBD1. J lost 6 bases, V lost 0 bases, and 4 bases had no gene match. The germline CDR1 and CDR2 sequences are SGHAT and FQNNGV. The CDR3 is 15 amino acids. The DNA of the CDR3 is TGTGCCAGCAGCTTAGATAGCAGGGGGCTCAATGAGCAGTTCTTC. This encodes CASSLDSRGLNEQFF.

V is TRBV6-6 and J is TRBJ1-4; a possible D gene is TRBD1 (5 bases). V dropped 5 bases and J dropped 8 bases, with 9 bases sitting between them. Germline loops: CDR1 MNHNY, CDR2 SVGAGI (reference sequence). This CDR3 spans 12 amino acids. As DNA, the CDR3 is TGTGCCAGCAGTCAGGGTAGCGAAAAACTGTTTTTT. Translating gives CASSQGSEKLFF.

The chain uses TRBV6-5 and TRBJ1-5; unclear D gene. Germline V gene lookup returns CDR1 MNHEY and CDR2 SVGAGI. This CDR3 has 13 residues. V lost 2 bases to trimming and J lost 7 bases, with 9 bases between them. This chain's CDR3 is CASSYRVGQPQHF. The CDR3 DNA is TGTGCCAGCAGTTACAGGGTAGGGCAGCCCCAGCATTTT.

This sequence joins TRBV29-1 and TRBJ2-2; 7 bases map to TRBD2. In germline, CDR1 is SQVTM, CDR2 ANQGSEA. The CDR3 consists of 15 residues. The trim removed 0 bases at V and 5 bases at J, leaving 6 bases unmatched. The CDR3 region is CSVEDGRGETGELFF. In DNA form, the CDR3 reads TGCAGCGTTGAAGATGGGAGGGGTGAGACCGGGGAGCTGTTTTTT.

This chain joins TRBV9 and TRBJ1-1; 8 bases line up with TRBD1. The V segment lost 3 bases and the J segment 2 bases; nucleotides outside the gene matches: 6. Germline V CDR1 and CDR2: SGDLS, YYNGEE. This CDR3 is 15 amino acids long. DNA for the CDR3: TGTGCCAGCAGCGGAATTGACAGGGGTAACACTGAAGCTTTCTTT. Its translation is CASSGIDRGNTEAFF.

The rearrangement links TRBV7-2 to TRBJ1-4; 7 bases are shared with TRBD1. In germline, CDR1 is SGHTA, CDR2 FQGNSA. V shed 4 bases and J 0 bases; nucleotides not matched to a gene: 5. The CDR3 consists of 16 residues. The CDR3 nucleotides are TGTGCCAGCAGCTCGGGCGACAGGGCAACTAATGAAAAACTGTTTTTT. Residues: CASSSGDRATNEKLFF.

This clone was picked up one time. V usage is TRBV2 and J usage is TRBJ1-6; no reliable D call. The CDR3 extends over 14 amino acids. V lost 7 bases and J 7 bases, leaving 14 bases between the germline ends. In germline, CDR1 is SNHLY, CDR2 FYNNEI. The CDR3 loop reads CASNQRQGNSPLHF. The CDR3 DNA reads TGTGCCAGCAATCAGAGACAAGGGAATTCACCCCTCCACTTT.

As DNA, the CDR3 is TGTGCCAGCAGCTTAATCTTCGGGACAGGGGGTGGGAACACTGAAGCTTTCTTT. It translates to CASSLIFGTGGGNTEAFF. V is TRBV7-6 and J is TRBJ1-1, with 11 bases matching TRBD1. V lost 2 bases, J lost 1 base, and 9 bases stayed unmatched. In germline, CDR1 is SGHVS, CDR2 FNYEAQ. This CDR3 is built from 18 residues.